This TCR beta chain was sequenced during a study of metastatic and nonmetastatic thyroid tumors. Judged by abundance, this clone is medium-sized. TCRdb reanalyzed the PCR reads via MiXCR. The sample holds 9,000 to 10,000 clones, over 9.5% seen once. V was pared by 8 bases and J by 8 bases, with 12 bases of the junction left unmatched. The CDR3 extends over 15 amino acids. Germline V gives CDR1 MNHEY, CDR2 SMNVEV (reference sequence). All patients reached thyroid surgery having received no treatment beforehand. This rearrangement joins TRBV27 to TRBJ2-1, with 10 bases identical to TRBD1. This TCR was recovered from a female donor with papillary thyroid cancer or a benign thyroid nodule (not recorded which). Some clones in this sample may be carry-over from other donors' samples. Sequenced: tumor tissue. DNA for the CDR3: TGTGCCAGCCACATCCCGGGACAGGGGCGGGATGAGCAGTTCTTC. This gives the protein CASHIPGQGRDEQFF.